This TCR beta chain was identified during a study of shared clonotypes between healthy human individuals (dated by TCRdb to the early 2020s). For the study in its entirety: The cohort comprised a couple of women and a few men aged 18 to 49 years. To estimate repertoire size and how much clonotype sharing occurs between individuals, the study deeply sequenced the blood TCR repertoires of roughly 5 healthy adults. Per donor, three plates each were used for CD4 naive and CD4 memory, two for CD8 naive, and one for CD8 memory. Each donor's leukapheresis produced roughly between roughly 0.85 and 9.5 billion PBMCs. To increase sequencing depth and limit assay-specific biases, different laboratories used diverse techniques to prepare libraries and sequence TCR repertoires. The paper's findings and limits, for the study overall: Because the study included a small number of donors, the genetic and exposure-history diversity represented was limited. Even with the large sequencing depth, rarefaction of the sorted-subset datasets indicated that sequencing was incomplete. Larger estimated clonotype richness was generally found for naive subsets than for memory subsets. Clonotypes shared by all four sorted-subset donors showed higher generation probabilities than non-shared clonotypes. Pairwise subsampling indicated that sequencing depth was expected to affect the degree of clonotype sharing among donors. Sampling was restricted to blood, and TCR repertoires in tissue are likely to differ from TCR repertoires in blood. Sharing across a handful of donors was observed for around 5% of naive CD4, 3.5% of naive CD8, roughly 2.3% of memory CD4, and about 0.4% of memory CD8 clonotypes.

Using the deep immunoSEQ assay, multiplex PCR amplified TCR CDR3 regions from genomic DNA. Genomic DNA extracted from each cell subset was distributed evenly over all wells of several immunoSEQ 96-well plates, and each plate served as one replicate. For sorted subsets, around 200 ng genomic DNA, equal to approximately 30,000 T cell genomes, was loaded into each replicate PCR. Purified libraries were measured with a Qubit 3.0 fluorometer, size-checked on a Bioanalyzer 2100, and measured again with the KAPA Library Quantification kit. Each immunoSEQ 96-well plate was sequenced on its own single-read 150-cycle Illumina NextSeq 550 flow cell. As for the original processing: Because the immunoSEQ output included only junctional sequences and no quality scores, the filtering could not be the same as the filtering used for full-length reads. Sequences were annotated with PyIR, a Python wrapper for IgBLAST v1.9, using IMGT germline references to assign V/J genes and CDR3. Any read was removed if the V/J assignment was weak (E-value above 1e-6), the CDR3 was missing, or the read contained stop codons, out-of-frame junctions, or ambiguous translated residues. V3J clonotypes were defined by identical inferred V gene, J gene, and CDR3 amino acid sequence. Percentage overlap between repertoires was computed as shared unique clonotypes divided by the size of the smaller repertoire. Three approaches were used to assess repertoire richness: RTK rarefaction, the Chao1 estimator, and Recon v2.1 estimates of unobserved clonotypes. For all TCRbeta clonotypes obtained by the gDNA method from a handful of donors, generation probabilities were computed with OLGA. The clones in this table, taken by TCRdb from immuneACCESS, are in-frame only. Not every clone is retained; where verified, under half of the shortfall comes from an unresolved V gene, and the cause of the rest is unknown. That table gives V, J and clone size, and the DNA gave D and trimming. The sample contains 2,500,000 or so clones, more than 85% of them found a single time. The ten largest account for approximately 0.37% of the sample.

Concerning this clone itself: The target of this receptor is not known. Per-base qualities were not stored, and no clone one base away is much larger.

The donors were healthy, HIV-negative adults who had no recently reported acute infections or vaccinations. Every donor was a Caucasian adult living in Nashville, Tennessee, USA. Magnetic negative selection was used to enrich CD4+ T cells, after which naive cells were positively selected on CD45RA and the negative fraction became the memory subset. Blood was collected by leukapheresis, and PBMCs were isolated by Ficoll-Histopaque density gradient centrifugation and then cryopreserved in liquid nitrogen vapor phase. Purity and quantity of every magnetically sorted T cell population were checked by analytical flow cytometry. Genomic DNA was isolated from each sorted fraction and quantified by UV absorbance on a Nanodrop 2000c. The junction carries 27 bases between V and J, which are trimmed by 5 bases and 5 bases respectively. Taken from the germline V gene (reference sequence), the CDR1 and CDR2 loops are MNHEY and SMNVEV. The CDR3 goes from the cysteine to the phenylalanine over 18 residues. The DNA shown is the 54-base CDR3, in frame from base 1.

The sample was naive CD4+ T cells from PBMCs. Sample cell subset or site, as interpreted from the label and publication: CD45RA+ positively selected. The chain is assembled from TRBV27 and TRBJ1-2, with a weak D call of TRBD1 (5 bases match). This clonotype was sampled from a man aged 18 to 30 in good health. Some clones in this sample may be carry-over from other donors' samples. Here is the DNA: TGTGCCAGCAGTCCCCGGCCGGACGGTTCCCTGACAGCTTATGGCTACACCTTC. Translated, it reads CASSPRPDGSLTAYGYTF.